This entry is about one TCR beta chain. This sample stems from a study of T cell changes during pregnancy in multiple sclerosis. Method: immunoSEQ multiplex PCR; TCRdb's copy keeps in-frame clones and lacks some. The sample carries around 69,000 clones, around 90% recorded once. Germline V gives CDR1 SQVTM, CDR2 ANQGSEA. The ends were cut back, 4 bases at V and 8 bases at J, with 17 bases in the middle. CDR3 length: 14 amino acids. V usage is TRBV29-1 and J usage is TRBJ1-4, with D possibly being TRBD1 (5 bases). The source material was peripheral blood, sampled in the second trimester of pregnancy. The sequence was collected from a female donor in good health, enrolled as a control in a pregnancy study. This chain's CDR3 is CSVVGGESGEKLFF. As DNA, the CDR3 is TGCAGCGTTGTGGGGGGAGAATCTGGGGAAAAACTGTTTTTT.